The source of this TCR beta chain is a study of T cells in Graves' hyperthyroidism and ophthalmopathy. As to this clonotype: The antigen remains unidentified. A read error may be the cause here, since a much bigger clone is one base away. Because it lacks the conserved phenylalanine or tryptophan at the end, this CDR3 is likely a read error.

What was amplified from RNA transcripts were TCR beta CDR3 regions. TCR CDR3 underwent first-round RT-PCR with the HTBI primer set. TCRdb itself ran the multiplex PCR reads through MiXCR, one entry per CDR3 protein. The table has about 600,000 distinct CDR3 sequences, 12% to 15% seen once. Germline CDR1 and CDR2: SNHLY and FYNNEI. This CDR3 has 14 residues. The J segment lost 8 bases and the V segment lost 6 bases, leaving 6 bases of the junction unmatched. Findings and caveats of the study: Stable hyperthyroidism was separated from ophthalmopathy by a model based on 13 V-J features. Peripheral blood also featured most of the thyroid clonotypes expanded above 0.001.

The TCR comes from a woman under 30 with Graves' ophthalmopathy. The sample was blood. The chain recombines TRBV2 with TRBJ2-3, with 12 bases fitting TRBD2. Here the CDR3 reads CASSPGTSGRTQYS. The CDR3 DNA reads as TGTGCCAGCAGCCCCGGGACTAGCGGGCGTACGCAGTATTCT.